This passage covers 25 T cell receptor beta chains from one sample sequenced in a study of blood T cell repertoires in COVID-19. Measured with immunoSEQ multiplex PCR; TCRdb has only the in-frame clones, and not every one. Of roughly 250,000 clones listed, around 89% are singletons. The sequenced sample consisted of PBMCs or T cells enriched from blood (not recorded which). The receptor set was obtained from a woman in her 40s with acute COVID-19.

This clone was seen once. This sequence joins TRBV6-2 or TRBV6-3 and TRBJ2-7; D may be TRBD1 (6 bases). The germline V gene encodes CDR1 MNHEY and CDR2 SVGEGT. V lost 5 bases to trimming and J lost 4 bases, with 12 bases between them. The CDR3 is 13 amino acids. CDR3 DNA sequence: TGTGCCAGCAGTCCCTACAGGGCTTACGAGCAGTACGTC. This codes for CASSPYRAYEQYV.

This clone was seen just once. V usage is TRBV11-2 and J usage is TRBJ1-5; D is undetermined. This CDR3 region has 14 residues. Germline values: CDR1 SGHAT, CDR2 FQNNGV. V lost 1 base, J lost 4 bases, and 8 bases lay in between. The chain's CDR3 is CASSLGGPNQPQHF. CDR3 nucleotide sequence: TGTGCCAGCAGCTTAGGAGGCCCAAATCAGCCCCAGCATTTT.

This chain joins TRBV5-1 and TRBJ1-1, with D possibly TRBD1 on 6 matching bases. CDR3 length equals 15 residues. Per the germline V gene, CDR1 is SGHRS and CDR2 is YFSETQ. With 3 bases removed from V and 2 bases from J, the gap between germline ends came to 14 bases. CDR3 nucleotides: TGCGCCAGCAGCTCGGGAGGGGGTTCTAACACTGAAGCTTTCTTT. Amino acids: CASSSGGGSNTEAFF.

V is TRBV28 and J is TRBJ1-2, with D possibly TRBD1 on 6 matching bases. With 3 bases removed from V and 3 bases from J, the gap between germline ends came to 26 bases. CDR3 length equals 19 residues. CDR1 is MDHEN, CDR2 SYDVKM, per germline. The CDR3 sequence is CASSFRWGRGGGVDYGYTF. CDR3 DNA: TGTGCCAGCAGTTTTCGATGGGGTCGGGGAGGGGGAGTTGACTATGGCTACACCTTC.

This clone appeared once. This chain joins TRBV9 and TRBJ1-1, with 8 bases identical to TRBD1. CDR3 length: 14 amino acids. In germline, CDR1 is SGDLS, CDR2 YYNGEE. With 2 bases clipped from V and 7 bases from J, the junction kept 7 bases outside the gene matches. The CDR3 spells CASSVRPTGGEAFF. CDR3 DNA sequence: TGTGCCAGCAGCGTCCGACCCACAGGGGGTGAAGCTTTCTTT.

The chain joins TRBV29-1 to TRBJ1-5; 7 positions agree with TRBD1. V lost 6 bases to trimming and J lost 2 bases; unmatched junction nucleotides: 7. CDR3 length equals 14 residues. Germline V gives CDR1 SQVTM, CDR2 ANQGSEA. The CDR3 DNA sequence: TGCAGCGTAAGACAGGGAAAAGGCAATCAGCCCCAGCATTTT. Protein: CSVRQGKGNQPQHF.

The V call is TRBV28, the J call TRBJ2-7; the match to TRBD1 covers 9 bases. Germline V gene sequence: CDR1 MDHEN, CDR2 SYDVKM. The CDR3 runs to 15 residues. The V and J ends lost 8 bases and 4 bases, in that order; junction bases with no gene match: 12. Here the CDR3 DNA reads TGTGCCAGCCATCCGGGGGACAGGGTTTTTTACGAGCAGTACTTC. This sequence encodes CASHPGDRVFYEQYF.

The gene calls are TRBV6-5 and TRBJ1-1; the match to TRBD1 covers 8 bases. Germline V lookup: CDR1 MNHEY, CDR2 SVGAGI. Trimming at V came to 5 bases and at J to 11 bases, leaving 7 bases not matched to a gene. The CDR3 is made up of 12 amino acids. The CDR3 spells CASSSGQGMAFF. CDR3 DNA: TGTGCCAGCAGTAGCGGACAGGGCATGGCTTTCTTT.

The gene calls are TRBV12-3 or TRBV12-4 and TRBJ2-7, with a weak D call TRBD1 (5 bases). V lost 6 bases and J lost 1, with 10 bases in between. This CDR3 has 13 residues. CDR3 amino acids: CASRNTGSYEQYF. The CDR3, as DNA: TGTGCCAGCAGGAACACAGGATCCTACGAGCAGTACTTC.

J is TRBJ1-2 and V is TRBV11-2, with 10 positions matching TRBD1. The J segment lost 7 bases and the V segment lost 5 bases, leaving 16 bases of the junction unmatched. The germline V gene encodes CDR1 SGHAT and CDR2 FQNNGV. This CDR3 contains 17 residues. This chain's CDR3 is CASSNYLGTGEAIGYTF. The CDR3 DNA sequence: TGTGCCAGCAGCAACTACCTGGGGACAGGGGAAGCGATTGGCTACACCTTC.

The genes are TRBV18 and TRBJ2-2; D is undetermined. Germline CDR1 KGHSH, CDR2 LQKENI. V was shortened by 0 bases and J by 6 bases, with 14 bases between the two germline ends. This CDR3 is 16 amino acids long. The CDR3, as DNA: TGTGCCAGCTCACCACCGGTCCCAGTATGGCCCGGGGAGCTGTTTTTT. Its protein product is CASSPPVPVWPGELFF.

The chain carries TRBV3-1 (or the pseudogene TRBV3-2) and TRBJ1-5; D ambiguous. V was pared by 3 bases and J by 1 base, with 7 bases between. Germline CDR1 and CDR2: LGHDT and YNNKEL (reference sequence). The CDR3 has 14 residues. For the CDR3, the DNA is TGTGCCAGCAGCCATCCTCCGAGCAATCAGCCCCAGCATTTT. Translating gives CASSHPPSNQPQHF.

The chain uses TRBV18 and TRBJ1-2; 7 bases fit TRBD1. Per germline, CDR1 KGHSH and CDR2 LQKENI. This CDR3 contains 13 residues. J gave up 3 bases and V 4 bases, and 2 bases lay outside the gene matches. The CDR3 protein is CASSQGTDYGYTF. CDR3 DNA: TGTGCCAGCTCACAAGGGACAGACTATGGCTACACCTTC.

This rearrangement joins TRBV10-3 to TRBJ2-2; TRBD2 is a possible D gene (6 bases). The CDR3 loop spans 13 amino acids. Germline CDR1 and CDR2: ENHRY and SYGVKD. The V end lost 10 bases, the J end lost 2 bases, and 11 bases lay between the germline ends. The CDR3 protein is CATPGTNTGELFF. The CDR3 DNA sequence: TGTGCCACCCCCGGGACTAACACCGGGGAGCTGTTTTTT.

This clone came up once. The V gene is TRBV5-4, the J gene TRBJ2-7, with D unresolved. The CDR3 is 13 amino acids. V gave up 2 bases and J gave up 5 bases, with 11 bases separating them. Germline V CDR1 and CDR2: SGHNT, YYREEE (reference sequence). CDR3 amino acids: CASSLFAGNEQYF. In DNA form, the CDR3 reads TGTGCCAGCAGCTTATTCGCCGGTAACGAGCAGTACTTC.

The chain's CDR3 is CASSRGADTQYF. The DNA for the CDR3 is TGTGCCAGCTCACGAGGCGCAGATACGCAGTATTTT. The chain couples TRBV18 to TRBJ2-3, with D unresolved. The CDR3 spans 12 residues. Germline lookup yields CDR1 KGHSH and CDR2 LQKENI. Trimming stripped 4 bases from V and 4 bases from J, with 6 bases between.

The CDR3 coding sequence is TGTGCCAGCAGTTTCTGGACAGGGGGGGAAGAGACCCAGTACTTC. Translating it yields CASSFWTGGEETQYF. This chain links TRBV27 with TRBJ2-5; 10 bases map to TRBD1. This CDR3 has 15 residues. Trimming took 3 bases from V and 3 from J; bases not matched to a gene: 4. Germline V gives CDR1 MNHEY, CDR2 SMNVEV (reference sequence).

The chain recombines TRBV7-2 with TRBJ2-1; 9 nucleotides match TRBD2. The V and J ends lost 6 bases and 7 bases, in that order; junction bases with no gene match: 13. The CDR3 runs 16 residues. Looked up from germline, CDR1 is SGHTA and CDR2 is FQGNSA. The CDR3 sequence: CASRPGFLAGLNEQFF. CDR3 coding DNA: TGTGCCAGCAGACCCGGGTTTCTAGCGGGATTGAATGAGCAGTTCTTC.

The chain recombines TRBV15 with TRBJ2-7; TRBD2 aligns across 9 bases. V shed 1 base, J shed 5 bases, and the junction held 9 bases outside the gene matches. This CDR3 contains 16 residues. Per germline, CDR1 LNHNV and CDR2 YYDKDF (reference sequence). The CDR3 nucleotides read TGTGCCACCAGCAGAGGGATTAGCGGGGGAGAACACGAGCAGTACTTC. Residues: CATSRGISGGEHEQYF.

This chain links TRBV2 with TRBJ2-2; D is possibly TRBD1 (6 bases). CDR3 length: 15 residues. Trimming shortened V by 2 bases and J by 4 bases, and 11 bases separated the two germline ends. Germline-derived CDR1 and CDR2 are SNHLY and FYNNEI. The CDR3 spells CASSEWAGATGELFF. CDR3 nucleotide sequence: TGTGCCAGCAGTGAATGGGCAGGGGCCACCGGGGAGCTGTTTTTT. The whole variable domain, filled in from reference TRBV2 and TRBJ2-2, reads EPEVTQTPSHQVTQMGQEVILRCVPISNHLYFYWYRQILGQKVEFLVSFYNNEISEKSEIFDDQFSVERPDGSNFTLKIRSTKLEDSAMYFCASSEWAGATGELFFGEGSRLTVL.

The chain combines TRBV28 with TRBJ2-1; TRBD1 matches 8 bases. Trimming cost V 4 bases and J 4 bases; bases outside gene matches: 6. Germline-derived CDR1 and CDR2 are MDHEN and SYDVKM. CDR3 length equals 15 residues. DNA for the CDR3: TGTGCCAGCAGTTCAACCGGGACAGGTTACAATGAGCAGTTCTTC. It is translated as CASSSTGTGYNEQFF.

V and J are TRBV5-6 and TRBJ2-7; 13 bases match TRBD2. V gave up 4 bases and J gave up 0 bases; unmatched junction bases: 10. This CDR3 region has 18 residues. CDR1 and CDR2 (germline): SGHDT, YYEEEE. Here the CDR3 DNA reads TGTGCCAGCAGCGGTGGACTAGCGGGAGCTTTGAGCTCCTACGAGCAGTACGTC. Translated: CASSGGLAGALSSYEQYV.

This clone was detected once. The chain carries TRBV3-1 (or the pseudogene TRBV3-2) and TRBJ2-2; 8 nucleotides line up with TRBD2. The germline CDR1 and CDR2 sequences are LGHDT and YNNKEL (reference sequence). This CDR3 region has 15 residues. The junction had 7 bases not matched to a gene; V was cut back by 5 bases and J by 5 bases. The CDR3 bases are TGTGCCAGCAGCGCTCCGGGACTAGGTACCGGGGAGCTGTTTTTT. It encodes CASSAPGLGTGELFF.

This chain connects TRBV10-3 to TRBJ1-5, with D perhaps matching TRBD1 (6 bases). CDR1 is ENHRY, CDR2 SYGVKD, per germline. Trimming stripped 3 bases from V and 7 bases from J, with 13 bases between. The CDR3 runs to 14 residues. The CDR3 is CAISDLNTGQPQHF. The DNA of the CDR3 is TGTGCCATCAGTGACTTGAACACAGGGCAGCCCCAGCATTTT.

The chain links TRBV27 to TRBJ2-3, with TRBD2 matching 8 bases. CDR1 MNHEY and CDR2 SMNVEV come from the germline V gene (reference sequence). J gave up 10 bases and V 8 bases, and 23 bases lay outside the gene matches. This CDR3 is 17 amino acids long. The chain's CDR3 is CASQWIGGGDGGEAQYF. The CDR3, as DNA: TGTGCCAGCCAGTGGATCGGGGGGGGAGACGGCGGCGAGGCGCAGTATTTT.